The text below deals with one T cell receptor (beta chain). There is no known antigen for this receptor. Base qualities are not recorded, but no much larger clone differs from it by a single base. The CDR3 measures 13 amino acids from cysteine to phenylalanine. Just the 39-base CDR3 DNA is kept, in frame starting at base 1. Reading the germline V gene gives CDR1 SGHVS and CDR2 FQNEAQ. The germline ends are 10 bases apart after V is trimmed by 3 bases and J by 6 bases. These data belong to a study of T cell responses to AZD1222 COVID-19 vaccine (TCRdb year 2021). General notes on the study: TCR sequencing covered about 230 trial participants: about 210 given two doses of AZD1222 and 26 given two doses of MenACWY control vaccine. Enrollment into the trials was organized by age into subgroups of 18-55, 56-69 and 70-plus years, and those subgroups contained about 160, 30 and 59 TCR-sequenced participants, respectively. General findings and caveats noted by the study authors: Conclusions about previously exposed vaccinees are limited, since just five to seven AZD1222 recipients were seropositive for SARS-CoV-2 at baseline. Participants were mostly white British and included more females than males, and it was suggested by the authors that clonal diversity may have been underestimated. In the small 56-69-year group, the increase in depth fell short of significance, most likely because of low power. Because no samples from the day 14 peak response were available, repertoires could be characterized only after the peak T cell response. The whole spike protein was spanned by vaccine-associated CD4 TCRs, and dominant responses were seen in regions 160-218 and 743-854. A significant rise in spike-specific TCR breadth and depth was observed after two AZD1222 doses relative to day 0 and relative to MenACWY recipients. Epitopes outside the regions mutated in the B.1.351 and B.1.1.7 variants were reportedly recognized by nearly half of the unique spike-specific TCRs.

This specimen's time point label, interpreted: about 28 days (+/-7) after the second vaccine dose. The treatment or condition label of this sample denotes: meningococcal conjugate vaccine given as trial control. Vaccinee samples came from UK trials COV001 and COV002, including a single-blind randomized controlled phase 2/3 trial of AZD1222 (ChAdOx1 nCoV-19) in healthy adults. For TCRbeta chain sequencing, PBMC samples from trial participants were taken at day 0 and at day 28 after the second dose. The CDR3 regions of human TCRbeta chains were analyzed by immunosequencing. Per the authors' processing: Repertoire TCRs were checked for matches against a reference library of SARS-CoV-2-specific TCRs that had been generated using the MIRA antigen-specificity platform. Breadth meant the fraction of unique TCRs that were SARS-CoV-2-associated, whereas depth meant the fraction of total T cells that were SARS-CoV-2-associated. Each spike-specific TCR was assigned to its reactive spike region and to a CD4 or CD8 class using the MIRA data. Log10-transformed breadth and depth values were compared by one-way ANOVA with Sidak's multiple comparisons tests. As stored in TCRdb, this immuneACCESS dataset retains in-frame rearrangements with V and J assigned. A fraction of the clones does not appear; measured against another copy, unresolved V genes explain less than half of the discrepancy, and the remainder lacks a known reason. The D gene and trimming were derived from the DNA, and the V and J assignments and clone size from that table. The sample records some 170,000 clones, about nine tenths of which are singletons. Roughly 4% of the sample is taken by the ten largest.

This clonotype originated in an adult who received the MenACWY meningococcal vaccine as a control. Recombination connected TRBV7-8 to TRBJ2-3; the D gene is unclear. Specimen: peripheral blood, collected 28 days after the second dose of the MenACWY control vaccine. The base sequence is TGTGCCAGCAGCTTGGACCTTGGGGATACGCAGTATTTT. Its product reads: CASSLDLGDTQYF.